Listed here are 28 T cell receptor beta chains from one sample, sequenced in a study of post-analysis software for immune sequencing data. Sequencing libraries made from TCR beta cDNA carried unique molecular identifiers. Using its own MiXCR run on the PCR reads, TCRdb lists one record per CDR3 protein. The sample holds about 820,000 distinct CDR3 sequences; roughly 58% are singletons and the top ten take approximately 4.3%. No antigen has been assigned to these receptors. Study conclusions and caveats: Included in a set of roughly 5 TRBV segments more frequent in patients than controls were TRBV5-6, TRBV5-1 and TRBV20-1.

The sequenced material came from blood. The receptor set was obtained from a girl aged 10 to 17 with multiple sclerosis.

The V call is TRBV20-1, the J call TRBJ1-1; D uncertain. The germline CDR1 and CDR2 sequences are DFQATT and SNEGSKA (reference sequence). Trimming removed 6 bases at V and 0 bases at J, with 17 bases between. This CDR3 has 15 residues. The CDR3 sequence: CSAQLGQTMNTEAFF. CDR3 DNA sequence: TGCAGTGCCCAACTAGGGCAGACCATGAACACTGAAGCTTTCTTT.

The rearrangement joins TRBV5-1 to TRBJ2-3; tentative D call: TRBD1 (5 bases). This CDR3 region has 16 residues. CDR1 SGHRS and CDR2 YFSETQ come from the germline V gene. V lost 4 bases to trimming and J lost 1 base, with 16 bases between them. CDR3 nucleotide sequence: TGCGCCAGCAGCCTTGGGTCTGTACAGGGCACAGATACGCAGTATTTT. Residues: CASSLGSVQGTDTQYF.

The chain joins TRBV20-1 to TRBJ2-3, with 7 bases matching TRBD1. The CDR3 is 15 residues long. Germline V gene data show CDR1 as DFQATT and CDR2 as SNEGSKA (reference sequence). V trimming: 5 bases; J trimming: 4 bases; junction bases outside the gene matches: 12. CDR3 region: CSAHSSGGVPDTQYF. DNA of the CDR3: TGCAGTGCTCATTCATCAGGGGGTGTCCCAGATACGCAGTATTTT.

The V call is TRBV7-9, the J call TRBJ1-5, with a tentative D call TRBD1 (6 bases). CDR3 length equals 18 residues. V dropped 0 bases and J dropped 6 bases, with 21 bases sitting between them. Germline-derived CDR1 and CDR2 are SEHNR and FQNEAQ (reference sequence). CDR3 residues: CASSLAPFGGSSGQPQHF. The CDR3 DNA follows: TGTGCCAGCAGCTTAGCGCCGTTTGGGGGCTCAAGCGGTCAGCCCCAGCATTTT.

This rearrangement joins TRBV5-1 to TRBJ2-1, with TRBD2 matching over 8 bases. Trimming at V came to 3 bases and at J to 0 bases, leaving 2 bases not matched to a gene. Per the germline V gene, CDR1 is SGHRS and CDR2 is YFSETQ. This CDR3 is built from 15 residues. The CDR3 DNA follows: TGCGCCAGCAGCTCGGGGGGGATCTCCTACAATGAGCAGTTCTTC. It is translated as CASSSGGISYNEQFF.

The genes are TRBV3-1 and TRBJ1-1; D gene uncertain. V lost 0 bases to trimming and J lost 11 bases, with 7 bases between them. The CDR3 covers 11 residues. The germline gives CDR1 LGHDT, CDR2 YNNKEL (reference sequence). CDR3 sequence: CASSQEGGAFF. Written as DNA, the CDR3 is TGTGCCAGCAGCCAAGAGGGCGGGGCTTTCTTT. Drawing the rest from reference TRBV3-1 and TRBJ1-1, the complete variable domain is DTAVSQTPKYLVTQMGNDKSIKCEQNLGHDTMYWYKQDSKKFLKIMFSYNNKELIINETVPNRFSPKSPDKAHLNLHINSLELGDSAVYFCASSQEGGAFFGQGTRLTVV.

The chain joins TRBV29-1 to TRBJ2-7; 8 nucleotides line up with TRBD2. Looked up from germline, CDR1 is SQVTM and CDR2 is ANQGSEA. The CDR3 has 12 residues. The CDR3 protein is CSSKAGDYEQYF. The CDR3 nucleotides read TGCAGTAGTAAAGCGGGGGACTACGAGCAGTACTTC.

V usage is TRBV20-1 and J usage is TRBJ2-1; D ambiguous. The DNA end is more similar to TRBJ2-7, so the J call may be wrong. This CDR3 has 12 amino acids. Germline V lookup: CDR1 DFQATT, CDR2 SNEGSKA (reference sequence). In DNA form, the CDR3 reads TGCAGTGCTAGAGGGCTCCTTGGGGAGCAGTACTTC. The encoded protein is CSARGLLGEQYF.

This clonotype was picked up a small number of times. V is TRBV7-2 and J is TRBJ2-7, with 10 bases that match TRBD1. The CDR3 sequence is 15 residues long. V dropped 4 bases and J dropped 3; count of bases not matched to a gene: 6. The germline gives CDR1 SGHTA, CDR2 FQGNSA. This CDR3 reads CASSSRDRGIYEQYF. In DNA, the CDR3 is TGTGCCAGCAGCTCCCGGGACAGGGGAATCTACGAGCAGTACTTC.

J is TRBJ2-7 and V is TRBV7-9; D gene unclear. The J call may be faulty, since TRBJ2-5 better matches the DNA end. The CDR3 loop spans 14 amino acids. CDR1 SEHNR and CDR2 FQNEAQ come from the germline V gene (reference sequence). The CDR3 is CASSLSASKETQYF. CDR3 coding DNA: TGTGCCAGCAGCTTATCGGCCTCGAAGGAGACCCAGTACTTC.

The CDR3 DNA is TGTGCCAGCAGTTTCTCGGGACTAGCGGGGGGACAGCAGTTCTTC. As protein: CASSFSGLAGGQQFF. This chain links TRBV2 with TRBJ2-1; the match to TRBD2 covers 15 bases. The CDR3 extends over 15 amino acids. Germline loops: CDR1 SNHLY, CDR2 FYNNEI. Trimming at V came to 5 bases and at J to 11 bases, leaving 7 bases not matched to a gene.

V and J are TRBV12-5 and TRBJ2-5, with 8 bases matching TRBD1. The better agreement between TRBJ2-7 and the DNA end casts doubt on the J call. The CDR3 totals 13 residues. Germline V gene lookup returns CDR1 LGHNT and CDR2 FRNRAP. The CDR3 coding sequence is TGTGCTAGTGGGGATGGACAGGGCTACGAGCAGTACTTC. As protein: CASGDGQGYEQYF.

The table lists this clonotype with a few counts. The V call is TRBV5-1, the J call TRBJ2-5, with 7 bases fitting TRBD1. The CDR3 is made up of 14 amino acids. From germline, CDR1 is SGHRS and CDR2 YFSETQ. The J segment lost 3 bases and the V segment lost 7 bases, leaving 9 bases of the junction unmatched. CDR3 sequence: CASRDSLSKETQYF. CDR3 DNA sequence: TGCGCCAGCCGGGACAGCCTGAGCAAAGAGACCCAGTACTTC.

The chain combines TRBV29-1 with TRBJ2-5; D might be TRBD1 or TRBD2, each matching 5 bases. The CDR3 runs to 10 residues. The V gene's germline CDR1 is SQVTM and CDR2 ANQGSEA. Trimming shortened V by 7 bases and J by 14 bases, and 17 bases separated the two germline ends. The CDR3 DNA follows: TGCAGCGCTGGGGTGGGGGAGCAATACTTC. This codes for CSAGVGEQYF.

This clonotype was observed a single time. The chain has TRBV12-3 or TRBV12-4 and TRBJ2-7; TRBD1 might be the D (5 bases). The CDR3 runs 13 residues. The V end lost 3 bases, the J end lost 5 bases, and 11 bases lay between the germline ends. CDR3 residues: CASSFQAGNEQYF. Written as DNA, the CDR3 is TGTGCCAGCAGTTTTCAGGCAGGGAACGAGCAGTACTTC.

V gene TRBV18 combines with J gene TRBJ2-1, with no clear D. The CDR3 spans 12 residues. V was clipped by 3 bases and J by 7 bases, with 7 bases between them. CDR1 is KGHSH and CDR2 is LQKENI in the germline V gene. The CDR3 reads CASSPTPNEQFF. The CDR3 DNA is TGTGCCAGCTCACCTACTCCTAATGAGCAGTTCTTC.

Only one count was recorded for this clonotype. The chain combines TRBV5-1 with TRBJ1-4; D possibly corresponds to TRBD1 (5 bases). In germline, CDR1 is SGHRS, CDR2 YFSETQ. V lost 4 bases to trimming and J lost 8 bases, with 18 bases between them. The length of the CDR3 is 15 residues. The CDR3 DNA follows: TGCGCCAGCAGCCGGGACGGCTGGGATGGGGAAAAACTGTTTTTT. Amino acid sequence: CASSRDGWDGEKLFF.

V usage is TRBV12-3 or TRBV12-4 and J usage is TRBJ2-1, with TRBD2 matching over 10 bases. The end of the DNA is better explained by TRBJ2-7, so the J call may be wrong. CDR3 length: 20 residues. The CDR3 DNA sequence: TGTGCCAGCAGTTTCGCCGCCGGACAGGCAGATAGCGGGAGGTGGGCCGAGCAGTACTTC. Translated: CASSFAAGQADSGRWAEQYF.

The chain has TRBV5-1 and TRBJ2-1, with a tentative D call TRBD2 (5 bases). Germline V gene lookup returns CDR1 SGHRS and CDR2 YFSETQ. Trimming took 3 bases from V and 7 from J, leaving 11 bases between them. CDR3 size: 13 residues. Written as DNA, the CDR3 is TGCGCCAGCAGCTCCTCGAGGGAGAATGAGCAGTTCTTC. It codes for CASSSSRENEQFF. Supplemented by reference TRBV5-1 and TRBJ2-1, the full variable domain reads KAGVTQTPRYLIKTRGQQVTLSCSPISGHRSVSWYQQTPGQGLQFLFEYFSETQRNKGNFPGRFSGRQFSNSRSEMNVSTLELGDSALYLCASSSSRENEQFFGPGTRLTVL.

The chain employs TRBV7-3 and TRBJ2-7; 7 bases fit TRBD2. The CDR3 has 14 amino acids. Germline CDR1 is SGHTA and CDR2 is FQGTGA. Unmatched junction bases numbered 4, after V lost 5 bases and J lost 0 bases. The DNA for the CDR3 is TGTGCCAGCAGCCCAGCGGGACTCTCCTACGAGCAGTACTTC. Residues: CASSPAGLSYEQYF.

The chain is built from TRBV5-6 and TRBJ2-4; possibly TRBD2 for D (6 bases). The tail of the sequence fits TRBJ2-7 better, so the J call may be wrong. The CDR3 consists of 13 residues. Per the germline V gene, CDR1 is SGHDT and CDR2 is YYEEEE. CDR3 coding DNA: TGTGCCAGCAGCGAGGGCCGGGGGTCCGAGCAGTACTTC. Protein sequence: CASSEGRGSEQYF.

This sequence joins TRBV25-1 and TRBJ2-6, with D perhaps matching TRBD1 or TRBD2 (5 bases each). The germline V gene has CDR1 MGHDK and CDR2 SYGVNS. This CDR3 spans 14 amino acids. V lost 8 bases and J lost 0, with 8 bases in between. CDR3 in DNA: TGTGCCAGCCGGGGACGCTCTGGGGCCAACGTCCTGACTTTC. It codes for CASRGRSGANVLTF.

The V gene is TRBV20-1, the J gene TRBJ2-7; D call uncertain. V was clipped by 3 bases and J by 6 bases, with 9 bases between them. This CDR3 comprises 11 residues. CDR1 and CDR2 (germline): DFQATT, SNEGSKA (reference sequence). CDR3 coding DNA: TGCAGTGCTAGTAAGACGGTCGAGCAGTACTTC. Its translation: CSASKTVEQYF.

The chain has TRBV4-1 and TRBJ2-7, with D possibly matching TRBD1 (6 bases). V was shortened by 3 bases and J by 1 base, with 10 bases between the two germline ends. In germline, CDR1 is MGHRA, CDR2 YSYEKL. The CDR3 contains 14 residues. The chain's CDR3 is CASSHLTGSYEQYF. In DNA form, the CDR3 reads TGCGCCAGCAGCCACTTAACAGGGTCCTACGAGCAGTACTTC.

This chain links TRBV9 with TRBJ2-7; D perhaps matches TRBD1 (5 bases). Trimming pared 0 bases from V and 0 bases from J, leaving 10 bases between. Germline V gene sequence: CDR1 SGDLS, CDR2 YYNGEE. CDR3 length: 15 amino acids. Written as DNA, the CDR3 is TGTGCCAGCAGCGTAGATTTAGACAGCTCCTACGAGCAGTACTTC. Its translation is CASSVDLDSSYEQYF.

The chain combines TRBV20-1 with TRBJ2-7; tentatively, D is TRBD2 (6 bases). Trimming took 8 bases from V and 0 from J, leaving 14 bases between them. The CDR3 loop spans 13 amino acids. Germline-derived CDR1 and CDR2 are DFQATT and SNEGSKA (reference sequence). CDR3 in DNA: TGCAGTCTGGGTCGGGGGAGCTCCTACGAGCAGTACTTC. Protein: CSLGRGSSYEQYF.

The chain employs TRBV29-1 and TRBJ1-2; weak D call: TRBD1 (6 bases). The CDR3 loop spans 12 amino acids. The V end lost 6 bases, the J end lost 6 bases, and 14 bases lay between the germline ends. Germline CDR1 SQVTM, CDR2 ANQGSEA. Here the CDR3 reads CSVMDSGNGYTF. Written as DNA, the CDR3 is TGCAGCGTCATGGACAGCGGCAATGGCTACACCTTC.

V gene TRBV15 combines with J gene TRBJ2-7; D call uncertain. The germline V gene has CDR1 LNHNV and CDR2 YYDKDF (reference sequence). V dropped 3 bases and J dropped 9 bases, with 18 bases sitting between them. The CDR3 extends over 14 amino acids. CDR3 loop: CATSRPKTASGQYF. The CDR3 DNA reads TGTGCCACCAGCAGGCCAAAGACGGCGTCGGGGCAGTACTTC.